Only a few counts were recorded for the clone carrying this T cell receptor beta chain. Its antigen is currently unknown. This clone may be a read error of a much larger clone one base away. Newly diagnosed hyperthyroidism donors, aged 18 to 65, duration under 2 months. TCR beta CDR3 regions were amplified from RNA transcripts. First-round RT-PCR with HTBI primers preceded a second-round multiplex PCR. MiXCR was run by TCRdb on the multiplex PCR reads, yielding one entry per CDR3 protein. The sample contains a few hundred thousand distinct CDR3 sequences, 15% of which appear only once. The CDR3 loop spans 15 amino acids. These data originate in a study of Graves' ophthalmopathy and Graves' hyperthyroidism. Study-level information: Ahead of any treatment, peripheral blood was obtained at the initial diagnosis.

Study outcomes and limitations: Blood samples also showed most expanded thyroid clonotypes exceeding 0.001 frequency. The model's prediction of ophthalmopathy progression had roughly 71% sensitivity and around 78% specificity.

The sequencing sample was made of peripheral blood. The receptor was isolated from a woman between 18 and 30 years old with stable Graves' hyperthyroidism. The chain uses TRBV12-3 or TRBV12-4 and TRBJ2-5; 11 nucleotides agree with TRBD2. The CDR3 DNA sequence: TGTGCCAGCAGTCACATAGCGGGGGGGCAAGAGACCAAGTACTTC. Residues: CASSHIAGGQETKYF.